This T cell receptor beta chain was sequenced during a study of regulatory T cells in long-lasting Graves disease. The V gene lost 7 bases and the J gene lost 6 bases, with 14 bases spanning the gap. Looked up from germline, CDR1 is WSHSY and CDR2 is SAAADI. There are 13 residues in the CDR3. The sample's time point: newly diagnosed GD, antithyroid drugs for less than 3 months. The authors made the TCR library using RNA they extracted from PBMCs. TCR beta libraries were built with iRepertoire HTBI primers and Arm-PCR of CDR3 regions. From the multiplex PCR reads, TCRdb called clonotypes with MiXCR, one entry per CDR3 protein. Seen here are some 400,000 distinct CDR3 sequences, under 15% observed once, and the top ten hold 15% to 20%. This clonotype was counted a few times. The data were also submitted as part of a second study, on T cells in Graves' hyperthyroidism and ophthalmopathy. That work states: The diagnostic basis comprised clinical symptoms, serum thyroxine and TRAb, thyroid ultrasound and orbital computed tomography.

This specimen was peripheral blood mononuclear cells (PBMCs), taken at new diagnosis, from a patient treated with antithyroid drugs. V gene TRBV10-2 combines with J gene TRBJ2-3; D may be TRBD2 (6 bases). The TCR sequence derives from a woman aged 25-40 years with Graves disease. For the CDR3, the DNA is TGCGCCAGCAACCCCCGGGAGACGGATACGCAGTATTTT. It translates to CASNPRETDTQYF.